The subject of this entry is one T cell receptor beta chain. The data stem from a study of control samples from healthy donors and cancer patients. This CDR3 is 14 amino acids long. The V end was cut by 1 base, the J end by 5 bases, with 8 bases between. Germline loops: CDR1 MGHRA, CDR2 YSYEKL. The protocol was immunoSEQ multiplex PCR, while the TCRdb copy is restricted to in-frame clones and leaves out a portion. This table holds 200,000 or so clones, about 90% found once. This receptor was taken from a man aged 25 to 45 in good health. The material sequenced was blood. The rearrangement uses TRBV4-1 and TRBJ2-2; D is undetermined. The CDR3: CASSQGRGTGELFF. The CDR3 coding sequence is TGCGCCAGCAGCCAAGGCCGTGGAACCGGGGAGCTGTTTTTT.